The entry below gives a single T cell receptor beta chain sequence along with its context. What it recognizes is unknown. This specimen belongs to a study of blood T cells in healthy people across ages. Study results and limitations: A roughly linear age-dependent decrease characterized TCR beta diversity per million T cells. In these data, TCR beta diversity tracked strongly with naive T cell percentage.

With a J-beta primer mix and a sample-barcoded 5' primer, a second PCR ran 7 to 11 cycles. One entry per CDR3 protein results from TCRdb running MiXCR on the 5' RACE reads. The table has 720,000 or so distinct CDR3 sequences, about 43% seen once. Donors ranged from roughly 6 to 90 years old and were healthy Caucasians in Russia. The CDR3 contains 15 residues. Germline V CDR1 and CDR2: SGHTA, FQGNSA. Unmatched junction bases numbered 5, after V lost 5 bases and J lost 3 bases. The sample was blood. This sequence joins TRBV7-2 and TRBJ2-1, with 9 bases identical to TRBD2. The clonotype originates from a man older than 75 in good health. CDR3 sequence (DNA): TGTGCCAGCAGCCTAAGGCGGGAGGGCTACAATGAGCAGTTCTTC. Protein: CASSLRREGYNEQFF.